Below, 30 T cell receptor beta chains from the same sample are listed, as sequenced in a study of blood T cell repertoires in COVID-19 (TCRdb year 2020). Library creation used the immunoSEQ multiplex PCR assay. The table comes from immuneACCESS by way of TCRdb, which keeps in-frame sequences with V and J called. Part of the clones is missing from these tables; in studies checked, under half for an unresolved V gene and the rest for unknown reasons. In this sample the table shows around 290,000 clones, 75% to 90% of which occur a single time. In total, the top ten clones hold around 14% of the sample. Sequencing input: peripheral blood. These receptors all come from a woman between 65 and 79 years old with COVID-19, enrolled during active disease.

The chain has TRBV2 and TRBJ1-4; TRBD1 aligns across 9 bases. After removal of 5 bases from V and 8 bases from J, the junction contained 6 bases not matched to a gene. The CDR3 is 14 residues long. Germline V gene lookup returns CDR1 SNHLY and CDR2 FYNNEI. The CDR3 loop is CASSTTGGGEKLFF. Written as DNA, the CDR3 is TGTGCCAGCAGTACGACAGGGGGTGGAGAAAAACTGTTTTTT.

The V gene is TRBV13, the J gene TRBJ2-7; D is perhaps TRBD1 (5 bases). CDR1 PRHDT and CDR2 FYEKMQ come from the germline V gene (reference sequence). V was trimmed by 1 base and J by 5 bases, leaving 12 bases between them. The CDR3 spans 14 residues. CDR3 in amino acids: CASSLEWGGDEQYF. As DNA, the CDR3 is TGTGCCAGCAGCTTAGAGTGGGGCGGCGACGAGCAGTACTTC.

The DNA of the CDR3 is TGTGCCAGCAGCTTACTCGGTAGTCGGAGCGAGCAGTACTTC. Residues: CASSLLGSRSEQYF. The chain recombines TRBV7-3 with TRBJ2-7; D unclear. With 2 bases removed from V and 6 bases from J, the gap between germline ends came to 14 bases. Germline-derived CDR1 and CDR2 are SGHTA and FQGTGA. This CDR3 is built from 14 residues.

CDR3 protein: CASSVPDSHNEQFF. CDR3 nucleotides: TGTGCCAGCAGCGTGCCGGACAGCCACAATGAGCAGTTCTTC. V and J are TRBV9 and TRBJ2-1; D is possibly TRBD1 (6 bases). The CDR3 has 14 amino acids. Germline V gives CDR1 SGDLS, CDR2 YYNGEE. The V and J ends lost 2 bases and 5 bases respectively, with 11 bases between them.

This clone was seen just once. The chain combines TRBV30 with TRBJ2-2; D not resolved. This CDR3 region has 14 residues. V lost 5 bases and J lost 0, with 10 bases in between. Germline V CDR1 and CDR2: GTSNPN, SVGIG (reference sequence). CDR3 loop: CAWYTSSNTGELFF. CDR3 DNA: TGTGCCTGGTACACCTCGTCGAACACCGGGGAGCTGTTTTTT.

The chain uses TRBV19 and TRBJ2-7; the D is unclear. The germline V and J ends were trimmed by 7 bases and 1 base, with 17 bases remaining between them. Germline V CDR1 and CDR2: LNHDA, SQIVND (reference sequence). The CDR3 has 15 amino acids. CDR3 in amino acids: CASTHGFGSSYEQYF. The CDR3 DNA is TGTGCCAGTACCCATGGTTTTGGCAGTTCCTACGAGCAGTACTTC.

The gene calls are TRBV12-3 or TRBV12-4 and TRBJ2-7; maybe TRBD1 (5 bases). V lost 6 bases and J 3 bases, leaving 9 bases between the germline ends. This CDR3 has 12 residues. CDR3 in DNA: TGTGCCAGCAGGTCGACAGACTACGAGCAGTACTTC. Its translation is CASRSTDYEQYF.

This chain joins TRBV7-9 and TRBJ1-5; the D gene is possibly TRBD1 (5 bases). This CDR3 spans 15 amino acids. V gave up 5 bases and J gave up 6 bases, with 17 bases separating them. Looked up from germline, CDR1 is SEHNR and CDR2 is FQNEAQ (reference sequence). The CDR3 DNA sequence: TGTGCCAGCAGCCTAGGACACCTCGACGGTCAGCCCCAGCATTTT. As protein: CASSLGHLDGQPQHF.

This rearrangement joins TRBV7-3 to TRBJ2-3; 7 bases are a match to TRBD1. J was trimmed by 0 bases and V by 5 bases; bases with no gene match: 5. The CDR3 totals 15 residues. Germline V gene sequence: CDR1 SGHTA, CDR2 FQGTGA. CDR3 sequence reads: CASSPGQRSTDTQYF. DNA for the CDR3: TGTGCCAGCAGCCCGGGACAGAGAAGCACAGATACGCAGTATTTT. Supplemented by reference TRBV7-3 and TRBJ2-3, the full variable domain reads GAGVSQTPSNKVTEKGKYVELRCDPISGHTALYWYRQSLGQGPEFLIYFQGTGAADDSGLPNDRFFAVRPEGSVSTLKIQRTERGDSAVYLCASSPGQRSTDTQYFGPGTRLTVL.

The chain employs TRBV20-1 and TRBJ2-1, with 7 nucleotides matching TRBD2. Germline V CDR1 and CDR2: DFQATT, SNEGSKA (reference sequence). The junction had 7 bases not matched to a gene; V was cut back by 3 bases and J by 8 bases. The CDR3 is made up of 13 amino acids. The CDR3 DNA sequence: TGCAGTGCTAGTGGACTAGGAGAGGATGAGCAGTTCTTC. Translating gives CSASGLGEDEQFF.

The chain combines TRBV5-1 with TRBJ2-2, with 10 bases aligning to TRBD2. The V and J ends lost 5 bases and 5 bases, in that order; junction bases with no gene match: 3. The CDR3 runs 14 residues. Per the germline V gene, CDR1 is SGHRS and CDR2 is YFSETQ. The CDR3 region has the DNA TGCGCCAGCAGGGCTAGCGGGGGAACCGGGGAGCTGTTTTTT. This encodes CASRASGGTGELFF.

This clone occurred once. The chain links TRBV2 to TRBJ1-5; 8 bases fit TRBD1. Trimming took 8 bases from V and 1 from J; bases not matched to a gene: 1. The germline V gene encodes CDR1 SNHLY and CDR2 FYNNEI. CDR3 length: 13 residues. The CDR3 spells CASGQGSNQPQHF. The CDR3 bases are TGTGCCAGCGGACAGGGAAGCAATCAGCCCCAGCATTTT.

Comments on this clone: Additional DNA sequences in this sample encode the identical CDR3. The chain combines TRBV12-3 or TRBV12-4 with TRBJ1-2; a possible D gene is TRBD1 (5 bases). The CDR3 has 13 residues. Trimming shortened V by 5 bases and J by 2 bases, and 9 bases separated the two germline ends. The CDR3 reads CASSPDRNYGYTF. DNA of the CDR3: TGTGCCAGCAGTCCCGACAGAAACTATGGCTACACCTTC.

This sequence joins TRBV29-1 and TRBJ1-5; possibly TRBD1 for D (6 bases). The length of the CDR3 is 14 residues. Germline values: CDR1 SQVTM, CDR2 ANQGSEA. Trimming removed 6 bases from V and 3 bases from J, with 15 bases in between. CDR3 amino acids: CSVGTGQLNQPQHF. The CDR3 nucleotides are TGCAGCGTAGGAACCGGACAGCTCAATCAGCCCCAGCATTTT.

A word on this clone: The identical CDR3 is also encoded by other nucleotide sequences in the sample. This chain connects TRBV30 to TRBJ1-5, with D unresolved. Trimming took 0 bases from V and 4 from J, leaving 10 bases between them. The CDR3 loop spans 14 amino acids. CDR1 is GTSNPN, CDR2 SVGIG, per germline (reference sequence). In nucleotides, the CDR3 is TGTGCCTGGAGTGTTTGGACGGGGAATCAGCCCCAGCATTTT. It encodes CAWSVWTGNQPQHF.

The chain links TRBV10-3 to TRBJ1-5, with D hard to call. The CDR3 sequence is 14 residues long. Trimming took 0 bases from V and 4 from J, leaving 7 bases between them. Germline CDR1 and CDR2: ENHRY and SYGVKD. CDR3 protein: CAISESGGNQPQHF. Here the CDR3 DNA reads TGTGCCATCAGTGAGTCTGGAGGGAATCAGCCCCAGCATTTT.

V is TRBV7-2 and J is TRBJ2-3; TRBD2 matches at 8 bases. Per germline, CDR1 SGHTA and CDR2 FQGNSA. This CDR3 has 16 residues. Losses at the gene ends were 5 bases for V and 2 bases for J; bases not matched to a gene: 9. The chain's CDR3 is CASSQGRGAYTDTQYF. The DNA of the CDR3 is TGTGCCAGCAGCCAAGGGCGGGGGGCCTACACAGATACGCAGTATTTT.

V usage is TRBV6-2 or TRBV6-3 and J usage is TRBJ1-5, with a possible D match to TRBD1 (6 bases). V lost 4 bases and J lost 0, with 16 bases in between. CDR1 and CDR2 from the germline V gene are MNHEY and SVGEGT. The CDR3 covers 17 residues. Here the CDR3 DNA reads TGTGCCAGCAGTTCGGGCAGGGGACCTTATAGCAATCAGCCCCAGCATTTT. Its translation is CASSSGRGPYSNQPQHF.

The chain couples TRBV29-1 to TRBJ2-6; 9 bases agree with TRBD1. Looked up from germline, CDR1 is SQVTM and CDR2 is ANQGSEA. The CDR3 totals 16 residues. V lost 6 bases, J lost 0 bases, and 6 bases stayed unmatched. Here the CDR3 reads CSVGGQGTSGANVLTF. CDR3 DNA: TGCAGCGTGGGAGGACAGGGGACCTCTGGGGCCAACGTCCTGACTTTC. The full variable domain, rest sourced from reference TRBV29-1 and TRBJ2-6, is SAVISQKPSRDICQRGTSLTIQCQVDSQVTMMFWYRQQPGQSLTLIATANQGSEATYESGFVIDKFPISRPNLTFSTLTVSNMSPEDSSIYLCSVGGQGTSGANVLTFGAGSRLTVL.

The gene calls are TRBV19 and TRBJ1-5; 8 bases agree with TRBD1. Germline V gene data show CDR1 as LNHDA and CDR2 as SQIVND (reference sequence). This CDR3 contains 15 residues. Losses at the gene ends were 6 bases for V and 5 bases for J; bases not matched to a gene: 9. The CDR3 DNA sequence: TGTGCCAGTAGCACACAGGGGGGATCGGATCAGCCCCAGCATTTT. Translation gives CASSTQGGSDQPQHF.

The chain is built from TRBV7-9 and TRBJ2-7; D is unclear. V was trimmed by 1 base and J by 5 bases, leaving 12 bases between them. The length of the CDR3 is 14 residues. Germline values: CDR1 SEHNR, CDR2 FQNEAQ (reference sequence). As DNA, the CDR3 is TGTGCCAGCAGCTTAGATAGTCCGCCCCACGAGCAGTACTTC. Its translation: CASSLDSPPHEQYF.

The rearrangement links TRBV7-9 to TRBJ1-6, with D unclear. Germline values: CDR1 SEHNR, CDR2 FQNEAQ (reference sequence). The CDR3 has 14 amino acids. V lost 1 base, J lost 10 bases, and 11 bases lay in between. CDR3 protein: CASSLGSGLSPLHF. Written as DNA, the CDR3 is TGTGCCAGCAGCTTAGGATCGGGTTTGTCACCCCTCCACTTT.

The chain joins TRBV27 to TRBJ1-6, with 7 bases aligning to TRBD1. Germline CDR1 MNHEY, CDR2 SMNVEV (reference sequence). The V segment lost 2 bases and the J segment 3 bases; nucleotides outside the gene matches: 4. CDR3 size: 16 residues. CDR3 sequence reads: CASSLVRDSYNSPLHF. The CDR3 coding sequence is TGTGCCAGCAGTTTAGTCCGGGACAGCTATAATTCACCCCTCCACTTT.

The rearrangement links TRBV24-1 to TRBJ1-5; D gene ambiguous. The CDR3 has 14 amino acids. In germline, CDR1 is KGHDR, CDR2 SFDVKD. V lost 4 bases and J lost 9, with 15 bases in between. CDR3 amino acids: CATSDTDAGRPQHF. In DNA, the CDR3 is TGTGCCACCAGTGACACTGACGCGGGTCGGCCCCAGCATTTT.

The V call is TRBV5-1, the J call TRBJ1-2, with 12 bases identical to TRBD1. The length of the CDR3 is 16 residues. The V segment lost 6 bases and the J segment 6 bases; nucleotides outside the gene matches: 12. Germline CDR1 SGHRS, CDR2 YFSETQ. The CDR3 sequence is CASKPRDRGQPNGYTF. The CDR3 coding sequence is TGCGCCAGCAAACCCCGGGACAGGGGGCAACCTAATGGCTACACCTTC.

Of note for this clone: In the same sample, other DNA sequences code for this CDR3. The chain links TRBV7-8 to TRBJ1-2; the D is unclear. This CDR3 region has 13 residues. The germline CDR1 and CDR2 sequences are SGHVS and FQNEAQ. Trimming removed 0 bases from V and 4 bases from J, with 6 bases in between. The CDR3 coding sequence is TGTGCCAGCAGCTTAGCCGAGGGCTATGGCTACACCTTC. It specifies CASSLAEGYGYTF.

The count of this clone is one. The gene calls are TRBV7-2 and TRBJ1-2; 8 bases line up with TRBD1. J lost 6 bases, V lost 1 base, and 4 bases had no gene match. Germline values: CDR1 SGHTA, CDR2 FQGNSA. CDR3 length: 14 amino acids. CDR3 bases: TGTGCCAGCAGCTTAGGTGGGACAGGAAATGGCTACACCTTC. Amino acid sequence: CASSLGGTGNGYTF. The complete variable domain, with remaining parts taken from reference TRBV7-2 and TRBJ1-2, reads GAGVSQSPSNKVTEKGKDVELRCDPISGHTALYWYRQSLGQGLEFLIYFQGNSAPDKSGLPSDRFSAERTGGSVSTLTIQRTQQEDSAVYLCASSLGGTGNGYTFGSGTRLTVV.

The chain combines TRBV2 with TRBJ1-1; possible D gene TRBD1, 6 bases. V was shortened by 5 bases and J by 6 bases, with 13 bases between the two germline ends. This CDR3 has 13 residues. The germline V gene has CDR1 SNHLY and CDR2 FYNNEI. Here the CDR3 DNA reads TGTGCCAGCAGTAGGGACACGGGCGCTGAAGCTTTCTTT. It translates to CASSRDTGAEAFF.

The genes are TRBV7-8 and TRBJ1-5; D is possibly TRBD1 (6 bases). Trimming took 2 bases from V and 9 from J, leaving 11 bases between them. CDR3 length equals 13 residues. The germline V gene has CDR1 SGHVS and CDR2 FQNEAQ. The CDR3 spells CASSLTSRGPQHF. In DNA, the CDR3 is TGTGCCAGCAGCTTAACCTCCAGGGGGCCCCAGCATTTT.

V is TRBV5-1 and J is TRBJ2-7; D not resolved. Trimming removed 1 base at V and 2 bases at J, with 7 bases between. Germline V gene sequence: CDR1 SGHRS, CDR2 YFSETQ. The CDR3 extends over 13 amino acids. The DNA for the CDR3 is TGCGCCAGCAGCTTGAGAGGTCCCTACGAGCAGTACTTC. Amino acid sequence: CASSLRGPYEQYF.